These T cell receptor beta chains were read from a single sample in a study of long-term antiretroviral therapy in people with HIV. Repertoires were generated with immunoSEQ multiplex PCR, while TCRdb's copy carries only in-frame clones and drops some. The sample carries 25,000 to 35,000 clones, more than 60% recorded once. Material: unsorted PBMCs, obtained 3.1 years after starting antiretroviral therapy. These receptors were taken from a woman in her 50s with HIV. Both conserved end residues are part of each CDR3. D genes are given only for firm matches. Only part of the rows carry a size: once, few, many, or a class if the clone is expanded.

clone_size,v_call,j_call,d_call,cdr3_nt,cdr3_aa
once,TRBV30,TRBJ2-5,TRBD1,TGTGCCTGGAGCCGGGACAGGGGGCGACTCGGGGGCCTCCAAGAGACCCAGTACTTC,CAWSRDRGRLGGLQETQYF
-,TRBV5-1,TRBJ2-1,TRBD2,TGCGCCAGCAGCCCCCTAGCGGGGGGCGTCAATGAGCAGTTCTTC,CASSPLAGGVNEQFF
-,TRBV25-1,TRBJ1-2,-,TGTGCCAGCAGTGACCGAAAGAACTATGGCTACACCTTC,CASSDRKNYGYTF
-,TRBV10-3,TRBJ2-7,TRBD1,TGTGCCATCACCTCGGACAGGGGCTACGAGCAGTACTTC,CAITSDRGYEQYF
once,TRBV15,TRBJ1-5,-,TGTGCCACCAGCAGAGAGGGGGGAAGGCAGCCCCAGCATTTT,CATSREGGRQPQHF
-,TRBV5-1,TRBJ2-2,-,TGCGCCAGCAGCGGAATCCAGGGCACCGGGGAGCTGTTTTTT,CASSGIQGTGELFF
-,TRBV2,TRBJ2-5,-,TGTGCCAGGAGTAGATTCCAAGAGACCCAGTACTTC,CARSRFQETQYF
-,TRBV27,TRBJ1-1,-,TGTGCCAGCAGTTTCCAGGGTGCCAACACTGAAGCTTTCTTT,CASSFQGANTEAFF
-,TRBV4-1,TRBJ1-6,TRBD1,TGCGCCAGCAGCCAAGAGGACAGGGGATATAATTCACCCCTCCACTTT,CASSQEDRGYNSPLHF
few,TRBV27,TRBJ1-1,-,TGTGCCAGCAGTTTATCCCGGACAGTCGGGACTGAAGCTTTCTTT,CASSLSRTVGTEAFF
-,TRBV6-5,TRBJ1-5,-,TGTGCCAGCAGTTACAGGATAGGCAATCAGCCCCAGCATTTT,CASSYRIGNQPQHF
once,TRBV9,TRBJ1-3,TRBD1,TGTGCCAGCAGTTTTACGACAGGGGATAGGCGCTCTGGAAACACCATATATTTT,CASSFTTGDRRSGNTIYF
-,TRBV7-2,TRBJ1-6,-,TGTGCCAGCAGCTCCAGGGTTGGTTCACCCCTCCACTTT,CASSSRVGSPLHF
-,TRBV5-1,TRBJ2-1,TRBD2,TGCGCCAGCAGCTTGGATAGCGGGGGGGCAGGTGAGCAGTTCTTC,CASSLDSGGAGEQFF
-,TRBV12-5,TRBJ2-1,TRBD1,TGTGCTAGTGGTTCTCCGGGACAGGGGGATAATGAGCAGTTCTTC,CASGSPGQGDNEQFF
-,TRBV18,TRBJ1-1,TRBD1,TGTGCCAGCTCGGACCGGGGACAGGGAGGGACTGAAGCTTTCTTT,CASSDRGQGGTEAFF
-,TRBV18,TRBJ1-2,-,TGTGCCAGCTCACCTGCGGGCGACTCTAACTATGGCTACACCTTC,CASSPAGDSNYGYTF
once,TRBV5-1,TRBJ1-6,-,TGCGCCAGCAGCTTGTCCCGGGACCGCCTGATTTGGTATAATTCACCCCTCCACTTT,CASSLSRDRLIWYNSPLHF
-,TRBV5-1,TRBJ2-3,-,TGCGCCAGCAGCTTAAAGGGGGGTACAGATACGCAGTATTTT,CASSLKGGTDTQYF
-,TRBV7-9,TRBJ2-7,-,TGTGCCAGCAGCTTAGCGACCGAGCAGTACTTC,CASSLATEQYF
-,TRBV5-1,TRBJ1-6,-,TGCGCCAGCAGCCCGGGACATCCACCCCTCCACTTT,CASSPGHPPLHF
-,TRBV6-5,TRBJ2-5,TRBD2,TGTGCCAGCAGGGGCGGGGGGCGCCAAGAGACCCAGTACTTC,CASRGGGRQETQYF
-,TRBV15,TRBJ2-2,TRBD1,TGTGCCACCGGGACAGGGGTCACCGGGGAGCTGTTTTTT,CATGTGVTGELFF
-,TRBV18,TRBJ1-1,TRBD1,TGTGCCAGCTCACCCAACAGGGGGCCGAACACTGAAGCTTTCTTT,CASSPNRGPNTEAFF
few,TRBV2,TRBJ1-2,TRBD1,TGTGCCAGCAGTGAAGCCGGAGACAGGGGAGAAGGCTACACCTTC,CASSEAGDRGEGYTF
-,TRBV5-1,TRBJ2-5,TRBD2,TGCGCCAGCAGCTTACTAGCGAGCGAAGAGACCCAGTACTTC,CASSLLASEETQYF
few,TRBV7-3,TRBJ1-2,TRBD1,TGTGCCAGCAGCTTATCAGGGGGCTATGGCTACACCTTC,CASSLSGGYGYTF
-,TRBV7-3,TRBJ1-2,-,TGTGCCAGCAGCTTAAGGGACTACTATGGCTACACCTTC,CASSLRDYYGYTF
once,TRBV28,TRBJ1-4,TRBD1,TGTGCCAGCAGTCCGCGGGGGACAGGGACTGAAAAACTGTTTTTT,CASSPRGTGTEKLFF
-,TRBV7-9,TRBJ1-1,-,TGTGCCAGCAGCTTAAAAGGGGCGTGGACTGAAGCTTTCTTT,CASSLKGAWTEAFF
-,TRBV6-1,TRBJ2-3,-,TGTGCCAGCAGTGTCGGGACACATAGCACAGATACGCAGTATTTT,CASSVGTHSTDTQYF
-,TRBV30,TRBJ2-4,TRBD1,TGTGCCTGGAGTGTACAGGGGGGCCTAAGAAACATTCAGTACTTC,CAWSVQGGLRNIQYF
-,TRBV9,TRBJ1-4,TRBD1,TGTGCCAGCAGCGCGGACAGGGGGGGCAGTGAAAAACTGTTTTTT,CASSADRGGSEKLFF
-,TRBV7-2,TRBJ1-2,-,TGTGCCAGCAGCTTACTACCTTACAGCTATGGCTACACCTTC,CASSLLPYSYGYTF
-,TRBV2,TRBJ1-4,TRBD1,TGTGCCAGCCGAAAAGACAGGGGGTATAATGAAAAACTGTTTTTT,CASRKDRGYNEKLFF
-,TRBV28,TRBJ2-7,-,TGTGCCAGCAGTTTAGTACAGGGTCCCTACGAGCAGTACTTC,CASSLVQGPYEQYF
-,TRBV23-1,TRBJ1-2,-,TGCGCCAGCGACCGCTTTAGGGGACCGGAGTATGGCTACACCTTC,CASDRFRGPEYGYTF
-,TRBV6-6,TRBJ2-1,TRBD2,TGTGCCAGCAGTTACTTTAGCGGGGTAGGATACAATGAGCAGTTCTTC,CASSYFSGVGYNEQFF
-,TRBV7-3,TRBJ1-1,-,TGTGCCAGCAGCGCCTCCACAGGGATGAACACTGAAGCTTTCTTT,CASSASTGMNTEAFF
-,TRBV2,TRBJ1-5,-,TGTGCCAGCAGTACGACCCTCACGCAGCCCCAGCATTTT,CASSTTLTQPQHF
-,TRBV7-9,TRBJ2-5,-,TGTGCCAGCAAAGTCATCAGGGGTATAGGGGAGACCCAGTACTTC,CASKVIRGIGETQYF
once,TRBV7-2,TRBJ2-2,TRBD2,TGTGCCAGCAGCTTAGTCGGCGGGGGGACCGGGGAGCTGTTTTTT,CASSLVGGGTGELFF
-,TRBV19,TRBJ1-5,-,TGTGCCAGTAGCCCAGGGTGGATAGACAATCAGCCCCAGCATTTT,CASSPGWIDNQPQHF
few,TRBV10-2,TRBJ1-5,TRBD1,TGCGCCAGCAGGTCAGGGGGCGCCCCCAATCAGCCCCAGCATTTT,CASRSGGAPNQPQHF
-,TRBV7-6,TRBJ1-1,-,TGTGCCAGCAGCTTAGCGATTCGCGGGGAAGCTTTCTTT,CASSLAIRGEAFF
-,TRBV7-3,TRBJ2-1,-,TGTGCCAGCAGCTTAGAGGTGAGGACACGCAATGAGCAGTTCTTC,CASSLEVRTRNEQFF
-,TRBV11-2,TRBJ1-1,-,TGTGCCAGCAGACAGACAGCGAACACTGAAGCTTTCTTT,CASRQTANTEAFF
-,TRBV27,TRBJ1-5,-,TGTGCCAGCAGTCCCCTACCAGGGAGCAATCAGCCCCAGCATTTT,CASSPLPGSNQPQHF
-,TRBV27,TRBJ1-6,-,TGTGCCAGCAGTTTGGTGGAGCCCTCCTATAATTCACCCCTCCACTTT,CASSLVEPSYNSPLHF